This T cell receptor (beta chain) is drawn from a study of cytomegalovirus exposure and HLA in healthy donors. Study information: Early release data held 85 million or so unique TCRs from HLA-typed donors. General study results and limits: HLA alleles showed associations with fewer than 20,000 TCR beta sequences in a later analysis, at a 0.05 false discovery rate. Most likely, a cluster of highly shared sequence variants arose as a sequencing artifact.

A multiplex PCR was run with 60 Vbeta primers and 13 Jbeta primers. Here immunoSEQ multiplex PCR was the method, and the copy in TCRdb shows in-frame clones only, minus some. The profile covers some 130,000 clones, with around 85% appearing a single time and roughly 1.7% taken by the ten largest. This CDR3 is built from 15 residues. From germline, CDR1 is MNHEY and CDR2 SMNVEV (reference sequence). V lost 4 bases and J lost 5; bases outside the gene matches: 10. Details on this clone: Its antigen is not known.

Sequencing was carried out using PBMCs. The chain recombines TRBV27 with TRBJ2-7; 8 positions match TRBD2. The origin of this receptor is a boy aged 10-17 years in good health and CMV-seronegative. CDR3 amino acids: CASSSSGGGSDEQYF. The CDR3 coding sequence is TGTGCCAGCAGTTCGTCGGGAGGGGGGTCGGACGAGCAGTACTTC.